This TCR beta chain was recorded in a study of cytomegalovirus exposure and HLA in healthy donors. 60 Vbeta and 13 Jbeta primers were used in PCR. Per the original methods: The count from a later analysis was some 81 million unique TCR beta chains, 9.5 million to 11 million of them shared. Sequenced by immunoSEQ multiplex PCR; TCRdb stores in-frame clones only, minus some. The DNA was the basis for D and trimming; V, J and clone size are from that table. The sample records around 130,000 clones, roughly three fifths being singletons. The CDR3 sequence is 16 residues long. Trimming took off 1 base at V and 1 base at J, with 10 bases between the two ends. CDR1 is LGHNA, CDR2 YSLEER, per germline.

The rearrangement joins TRBV4-3 to TRBJ2-2; D gene ambiguous. The specimen was PBMCs. This receptor was obtained from a woman aged 55-70 years in good health and CMV-seronegative. CDR3 DNA sequence: TGCGCCAGCAGCCAAGCGGCAGCAGGGAACACCGGGGAGCTGTTTTTT. It translates to CASSQAAAGNTGELFF.